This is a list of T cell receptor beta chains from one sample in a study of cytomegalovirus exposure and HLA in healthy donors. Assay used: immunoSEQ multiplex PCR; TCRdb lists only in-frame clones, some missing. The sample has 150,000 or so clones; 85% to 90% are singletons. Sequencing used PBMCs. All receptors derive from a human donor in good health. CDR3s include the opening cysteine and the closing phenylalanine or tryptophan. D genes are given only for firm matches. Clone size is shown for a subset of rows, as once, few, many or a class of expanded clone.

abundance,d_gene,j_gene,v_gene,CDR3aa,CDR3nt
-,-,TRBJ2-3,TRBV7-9,CASSPPEGPRPDTQYF,TGTGCCAGCAGCCCCCCTGAGGGCCCGAGGCCAGATACGCAGTATTTT
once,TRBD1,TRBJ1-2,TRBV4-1,CASSQGQGVNYGYTF,TGCGCCAGCAGCCAAGGACAGGGAGTGAACTATGGCTACACCTTC
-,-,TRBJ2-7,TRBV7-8,CASSLVTSVNSKISYEQYF,TGTGCCAGCAGCTTAGTAACGAGTGTAAACAGCAAGATTTCCTACGAGCAGTACTTC
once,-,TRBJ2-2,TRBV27,CASSLDSNTGELFF,TGTGCCAGCAGTTTAGACAGCAACACCGGGGAGCTGTTTTTT
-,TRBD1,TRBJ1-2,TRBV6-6,CATIGGGDGYTF,TGTGCCACAATAGGGGGCGGGGATGGCTACACCTTC
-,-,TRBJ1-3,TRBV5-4,CASSPDRPHSGNTIYF,TGTGCCAGCAGCCCAGACAGGCCCCACTCTGGAAACACCATATATTTT
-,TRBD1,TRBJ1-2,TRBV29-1,CSVVYRDRGLGYGYTF,TGCAGCGTTGTGTACCGGGACAGGGGGCTCGGCTATGGCTACACCTTC
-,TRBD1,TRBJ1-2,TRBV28,CASSQEKTGGGGYTF,TGTGCCAGCAGTCAAGAAAAAACAGGGGGCGGAGGCTACACCTTC
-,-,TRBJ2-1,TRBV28,CASSSQGTFVSYEQFF,TGTGCCAGCAGTTCCCAAGGGACATTTGTGTCATATGAGCAGTTCTTC
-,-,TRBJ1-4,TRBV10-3,CAIRPRVDEKLFF,TGTGCCATCAGGCCGCGGGTGGATGAAAAACTGTTTTTT
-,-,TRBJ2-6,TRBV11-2,CASSLTDSGANVLTF,TGTGCCAGCAGCCTGACAGACTCTGGGGCCAACGTCCTGACTTTC
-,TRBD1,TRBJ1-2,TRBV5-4,CASSWSGTGLPYGYTF,TGTGCCAGCAGCTGGTCCGGGACAGGGCTCCCGTATGGCTACACCTTC
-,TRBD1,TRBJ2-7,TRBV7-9,CASSLGQGHYEQYF,TGTGCCAGCAGCCTGGGACAGGGTCACTACGAGCAGTACTTC